What follows are 9 T cell receptor beta chains derived from one specimen sequenced in a study of T cell repertoires in cytomegalovirus infection. What these receptors recognize is not known. TCRdb re-derived calls from the reads in MiXCR, one entry per CDR3 protein. The top ten clones hold 17% of a sample with about half a million distinct CDR3 sequences, 30% to 40% of them seen once. This specimen was cultured PBMCs, taken from culture after CMV antigen stimulation. These receptor sequences come from a human donor in good health (CMV status not recorded). Some clones in this sample may be carry-over from other donors' samples.

The chain has TRBV7-8 and TRBJ2-7, with a possible D match to TRBD1 (5 bases). This CDR3 region has 15 residues. CDR1 and CDR2 from the germline V gene are SGHVS and FQNEAQ. Deletions cut 1 base from V and 0 bases from J, with 10 bases between. The DNA for the CDR3 is TGTGCCAGCAGCTTAGACAGGTCCAGCTCCTACGAGCAGTACGTC. This sequence encodes CASSLDRSSSYEQYV.

The V call is TRBV11-2, the J call TRBJ2-7; no definite D call. CDR1 is SGHAT and CDR2 is FQNNGV in the germline V gene. V lost 6 bases, J lost 0 bases, and 9 bases lay in between. This CDR3 is built from 13 residues. This chain's CDR3 is CASRPARSYEQYV. The CDR3 DNA sequence: TGTGCCAGCAGGCCGGCGCGCTCCTACGAGCAGTACGTC.

The chain combines TRBV27 with TRBJ1-5; perhaps TRBD1 as D (5 bases). V gave up 4 bases and J gave up 1 base, with 11 bases separating them. Germline assignment: CDR1 MNHEY and CDR2 SMNVEV (reference sequence). The CDR3 runs 15 residues. CDR3 DNA sequence: TGTGCCAGCAGTTCCCTGGGACCAAGCAATCAGCCCCAGCATTTT. Protein: CASSSLGPSNQPQHF.

The gene calls are TRBV7-2 and TRBJ2-1; 7 bases align to TRBD2. J was trimmed by 10 bases and V by 5 bases; bases with no gene match: 8. The CDR3 totals 13 residues. Germline V gives CDR1 SGHTA, CDR2 FQGNSA. The CDR3 spells CASSGGVEWEQFF. As DNA, the CDR3 is TGTGCCAGCAGCGGGGGGGTGGAGTGGGAGCAGTTCTTC.

In this sample, this clonotype turned up a few times. The chain uses TRBV7-9 and TRBJ2-3; TRBD2 aligns across 10 bases. The length of the CDR3 is 16 residues. Per germline, CDR1 SEHNR and CDR2 FQNEAQ (reference sequence). The V segment lost 5 bases and the J segment 2 bases; nucleotides outside the gene matches: 7. The CDR3 DNA follows: TGTGCCAGCAGCCCCCACCTAGCGGGGGTCACAGATACGCAGTATTTT. It yields the protein CASSPHLAGVTDTQYF.

The rearrangement links TRBV12-3 or TRBV12-4 to TRBJ1-5; D remains ambiguous. V lost 2 bases and J lost 5, with 13 bases in between. CDR3 length equals 15 residues. CDR3 nucleotides: TGTGCCAGCAGTTTATCAGAGGTACGGGATCAGCCCCAGCATTTT. Protein sequence: CASSLSEVRDQPQHF.

V usage is TRBV4-1 and J usage is TRBJ1-6, with D uncertain. There are 20 residues in the CDR3. V gave up 4 bases and J gave up 2 bases, with 24 bases separating them. Germline V lookup: CDR1 MGHRA, CDR2 YSYEKL. This CDR3 reads CASSLPPDVPRIAYNSPLHF. CDR3 DNA: TGCGCCAGCAGCCTGCCCCCAGACGTGCCCCGGATTGCCTATAATTCACCCCTCCACTTT.

The CDR3 spells CASRTTGGGLETQYF. The CDR3, as DNA: TGTGCCAGCAGGACCACCGGGGGCGGGCTGGAGACCCAGTACTTC. This rearrangement joins TRBV12-3 or TRBV12-4 to TRBJ2-5; D might be TRBD1 or TRBD2, each matching 6 bases. The CDR3 loop spans 15 amino acids. Trimming stripped 6 bases from V and 5 bases from J, with 19 bases between.

This clonotype appeared a few times. The chain joins TRBV7-6 to TRBJ2-6; D not resolved. Trimming took off 2 bases at V and 4 bases at J, with 6 bases between the two ends. The CDR3 loop spans 14 amino acids. The V gene's germline CDR1 is SGHVS and CDR2 FNYEAQ. CDR3 nucleotides: TGTGCCAGCAGCTTACCGGCCGGGGCCAACGTCCTGACTTTC. Translation: CASSLPAGANVLTF.